This T cell receptor beta chain was sequenced for a study of cytomegalovirus exposure and HLA in healthy donors. Study-level information: 81% of around 400 genotyped donors fell in the Caucasian-associated ancestry cluster. Findings and caveats of the study: Researchers catalogued about 150 TCR beta chains as cytomegalovirus-associated.

The PCR employed 60 Vbeta primers together with 13 Jbeta primers. In the authors' workflow: About 10 million shared chains were among about 80 million unique TCR beta chains counted in a later analysis. The data were produced by immunoSEQ multiplex PCR, yet TCRdb's version contains in-frame clones alone and is incomplete. That table is the source of V, J and clone size, and D and trimming were worked out from the DNA. The sample lists more than 90,000 clones, about 70% occurring once. A note on this clone: Its cognate antigen is unknown.

The receptor's source is a woman younger than 45 in good health and CMV-seronegative. Sequencing used PBMCs.

CDR3 sequence: CASSQPGQGSQPQHF. DNA of the CDR3: TGTGCCAGCAGCCAACCGGGACAGGGCTCTCAGCCCCAGCATTTT. The chain combines TRBV6-6 with TRBJ1-5, with 9 bases aligning to TRBD1. Per germline, CDR1 MNHNY and CDR2 SVGAGI (reference sequence). This CDR3 is built from 15 residues. V dropped 6 bases and J dropped 6; count of bases not matched to a gene: 9.